These 24 T cell receptor beta chains share one sample of origin, sequenced in a study of blood T cell repertoires in COVID-19. Only in-frame clones appear in the TCRdb table, and some are missing; sequencing was by immunoSEQ multiplex PCR. The sample has about 80,000 clones; around three quarters are singletons. The sequencing sample was made of peripheral blood. Receptor source: a man aged 50 to 59 with active or convalescent COVID-19.

The chain uses TRBV28 and TRBJ1-1; D possibly corresponds to TRBD1 (6 bases). The CDR3 is 14 amino acids. Per germline, CDR1 MDHEN and CDR2 SYDVKM. V was pared by 5 bases and J by 5 bases, with 15 bases between. CDR3 in DNA: TGTGCCAGCAGTACAGGGAGGGGAAGAACTGAAGCTTTCTTT. Protein: CASSTGRGRTEAFF.

The chain has TRBV9 and TRBJ2-2; D ambiguous. The CDR3 is 14 residues long. V lost 3 bases, J lost 8 bases, and 14 bases lay in between. CDR1 SGDLS and CDR2 YYNGEE come from the germline V gene. The CDR3, as DNA: TGTGCCAGCAGCGCCGACACCCATGGAGGGGAGCTGTTTTTT. This translates into CASSADTHGGELFF.

The count of this clone is one. The chain combines TRBV6-2 or TRBV6-3 with TRBJ2-4; D remains unclear. From germline, CDR1 is MNHEY and CDR2 SVGEGT. V was cut by 4 bases and J by 9 bases, with 16 bases left in between. This CDR3 region has 14 residues. The DNA for the CDR3 is TGTGCCAGCAGTTCCCTCTCAGGCTACGGCATTCAGTACTTC. It specifies CASSSLSGYGIQYF.

This chain connects TRBV4-3 to TRBJ2-7, with TRBD2 matching 12 bases. V shed 1 base and J 2 bases; nucleotides not matched to a gene: 0. There are 15 residues in the CDR3. Per germline, CDR1 LGHNA and CDR2 YSLEER. The CDR3 DNA reads as TGCGCCAGCAGCCAAGCTAGCGGGGGGGCCTACGAGCAGTACTTC. Protein product: CASSQASGGAYEQYF.

This sequence joins TRBV20-1 and TRBJ2-5; 9 bases fit TRBD1. Germline V gene data show CDR1 as DFQATT and CDR2 as SNEGSKA (reference sequence). The ends lost 3 bases at V and 1 base at J; junction bases unmatched: 3. This CDR3 is 14 amino acids long. In DNA form, the CDR3 reads TGCAGTGCTAGTGGGACAGGGACCCAAGAGACCCAGTACTTC. This translates into CSASGTGTQETQYF.

The chain links TRBV20-1 to TRBJ2-5; D uncertain. Germline CDR1 and CDR2: DFQATT and SNEGSKA (reference sequence). Trimming took off 3 bases at V and 5 bases at J, with 7 bases between the two ends. CDR3 length: 11 amino acids. The chain's CDR3 is CSARRQETQYF. In nucleotides, the CDR3 is TGCAGTGCTAGGAGGCAGGAGACCCAGTACTTC.

The chain uses TRBV23-1 and TRBJ1-2, with 7 nucleotides matching TRBD1. TRBV23-1 is recorded as an ORF, its role being uncertain. This CDR3 region has 19 residues. V gave up 4 bases and J gave up 5 bases; unmatched junction bases: 22. CDR3 nucleotides: TGCGCCAGCAGTCCGCTGAGACAGGGTGCGACCGCCACCTTATATGGCTACACCTTC. Translation: CASSPLRQGATATLYGYTF.

CDR3 residues: CASSFAWSGYEQYF. The CDR3 DNA is TGTGCCAGCAGCTTTGCGTGGAGCGGCTACGAGCAGTACTTC. This chain links TRBV7-2 with TRBJ2-7; D is perhaps TRBD2 (5 bases). Trimming removed 3 bases at V and 3 bases at J, with 12 bases between. The length of the CDR3 is 14 residues. In germline, CDR1 is SGHTA, CDR2 FQGNSA.

The V and J genes are TRBV7-2 and TRBJ2-3; 11 positions match TRBD2. Unmatched junction bases numbered 7, after V lost 5 bases and J lost 0 bases. The CDR3 covers 17 residues. CDR1 is SGHTA and CDR2 is FQGNSA in the germline V gene. As DNA, the CDR3 is TGTGCCAGCAGCCCACCGACTAGCGGGGCCAGCACAGATACGCAGTATTTT. Protein product: CASSPPTSGASTDTQYF.

The J gene is TRBJ2-3, the V gene TRBV7-2; 11 nucleotides align to TRBD2. The V segment lost 2 bases and the J segment 4 bases; nucleotides outside the gene matches: 5. Germline V gene data show CDR1 as SGHTA and CDR2 as FQGNSA. The CDR3 sequence is 16 residues long. The CDR3 region has the DNA TGTGCCAGCAGCTTACTAGCGGGGGGCGGGGCAGATACGCAGTATTTT. It yields the protein CASSLLAGGGADTQYF.

This chain uses TRBV7-2 with TRBJ1-1, with D unclear. V dropped 1 base and J dropped 6 bases, with 9 bases sitting between them. The germline CDR1 and CDR2 sequences are SGHTA and FQGNSA. There are 13 residues in the CDR3. In DNA, the CDR3 is TGTGCCAGCAGCTTAGTGAGCCGGGCTGAAGCTTTCTTT. Its translation: CASSLVSRAEAFF.

This clone has just a few counts. The chain has TRBV6-6 and TRBJ1-1; D possibly corresponds to TRBD1 (6 bases). This CDR3 contains 14 residues. Germline V gives CDR1 MNHNY, CDR2 SVGAGI (reference sequence). V was trimmed by 2 bases and J by 0 bases, leaving 7 bases between them. Here the CDR3 DNA reads TGTGCCAGCAGTTACGGGGGCATGAACACTGAAGCTTTCTTT. Residues: CASSYGGMNTEAFF.

This chain joins TRBV7-2 and TRBJ2-6; D remains unclear. The CDR3 sequence is 16 residues long. Deletions cut 5 bases from V and 0 bases from J, with 11 bases between. The germline gives CDR1 SGHTA, CDR2 FQGNSA. The DNA of the CDR3 is TGTGCCAGCAGCCTAGAGCCGAGCTCTGGGGCCAACGTCCTGACTTTC. It yields the protein CASSLEPSSGANVLTF.

This chain links TRBV12-3 or TRBV12-4 with TRBJ2-5; possibly TRBD1 for D (5 bases). V was clipped by 5 bases and J by 2 bases, with 6 bases between them. The CDR3 extends over 12 amino acids. The CDR3 nucleotides read TGTGCCAGCAGTCGACAGCAAGAGACCCAGTACTTC. It translates to CASSRQQETQYF.

The rearrangement joins TRBV7-2 to TRBJ2-3; 13 bases map to TRBD2. The CDR3 covers 18 residues. Germline V gene lookup returns CDR1 SGHTA and CDR2 FQGNSA. The junction had 17 bases not matched to a gene; V was cut back by 8 bases and J by 6 bases. Here the CDR3 reads CASRTSGGAELGSDTQYF. The CDR3 DNA follows: TGTGCCAGCCGAACTAGCGGGGGGGCCGAATTGGGCTCCGATACGCAGTATTTT.

Only a few counts were recorded for this clone. The chain joins TRBV2 to TRBJ1-1, with TRBD1 matching over 9 bases. Germline V gene sequence: CDR1 SNHLY, CDR2 FYNNEI. Trimming took 6 bases from V and 0 from J; bases not matched to a gene: 2. CDR3 length equals 14 residues. The DNA for the CDR3 is TGTGCCAGCAGAACAGGGGGCTTGAACACTGAAGCTTTCTTT. Its protein is CASRTGGLNTEAFF.

This clone was detected only once. CDR3 region: CASSSNRDRANTEAFF. In nucleotides, the CDR3 is TGTGCCAGCAGCTCAAACCGGGACAGGGCGAACACTGAAGCTTTCTTT. The V and J genes are TRBV7-3 and TRBJ1-1; TRBD1 agrees at 9 bases. The length of the CDR3 is 16 residues. V was pared by 4 bases and J by 1 base, with 7 bases of the junction left unmatched. The germline CDR1 and CDR2 sequences are SGHTA and FQGTGA.

This chain uses TRBV23-1 with TRBJ2-7; 8 nucleotides match TRBD1. TRBV23-1 is an open reading frame whose function is uncertain. The CDR3 contains 15 residues. Unmatched junction bases numbered 6, after V lost 0 bases and J lost 5 bases. CDR3 in amino acids: CASSQSGQGGDEQYF. CDR3 sequence (DNA): TGCGCCAGCAGTCAATCCGGACAGGGCGGAGACGAGCAGTACTTC.

In this sample, this clone turned up a few times. The chain carries TRBV6-1 and TRBJ1-6; D gene uncertain. Deletions cut 3 bases from V and 8 bases from J, with 5 bases between. This CDR3 spans 12 amino acids. Germline V lookup: CDR1 MNHNS, CDR2 SASEGT. This CDR3 reads CASSDVYSPLHF. The DNA of the CDR3 is TGTGCCAGCAGTGACGTGTATTCACCCCTCCACTTT.

The sample holds a few counts of this clone. V is TRBV4-1 and J is TRBJ2-1, with 7 bases matching TRBD1. Germline V gene sequence: CDR1 MGHRA, CDR2 YSYEKL. The CDR3 is 14 amino acids. V was clipped by 4 bases and J by 7 bases; unmatched bases: 7. The CDR3 region has the DNA TGCGCCAGCAGCCCTCGACAGGGAGCGAATGAGCAGTTCTTC. Translating it yields CASSPRQGANEQFF.

The DNA for the CDR3 is TGTGCCAGCAGCGCCGGAGGGAATGGGGCCAACGTCCTGACTTTC. Translated, it gives CASSAGGNGANVLTF. The J gene is TRBJ2-6, the V gene TRBV9, with D perhaps matching TRBD2 (6 bases). V lost 3 bases, J lost 3 bases, and 10 bases lay in between. CDR1 and CDR2 from the germline V gene are SGDLS and YYNGEE. This CDR3 is 15 amino acids long.

This clone was found a few times. The chain combines TRBV6-5 with TRBJ2-5, with D unclear. CDR3 length: 12 residues. Deletions cut 6 bases from V and 1 base from J, with 6 bases between. Germline V gene lookup returns CDR1 MNHEY and CDR2 SVGAGI. CDR3 residues: CASRATQETQYF. Written as DNA, the CDR3 is TGTGCCAGCAGGGCAACCCAAGAGACCCAGTACTTC.

The chain employs TRBV7-2 and TRBJ2-3, with D possibly matching TRBD2 (7 bases). Per the germline V gene, CDR1 is SGHTA and CDR2 is FQGNSA. The CDR3 loop spans 15 amino acids. The germline V and J ends were trimmed by 6 bases and 3 bases, with 16 bases remaining between them. CDR3 amino acids: CASSWGGHVTDTQYF. For the CDR3, the DNA is TGTGCCAGCAGTTGGGGGGGCCACGTAACAGATACGCAGTATTTT.

The chain combines TRBV12-2 with TRBJ1-1. TRBV12-2 is classified as a pseudogene. This CDR3 spans 15 amino acids. The CDR3 loop reads CASRLVRLGETEAFF. The CDR3 coding sequence is TGTGCAAGTCGCTTAGTTAGGCTAGGTGAGACTGAAGCTTTCTTT.